This T cell receptor beta chain was captured in a study of blood T cell repertoires in COVID-19. Study as a whole: Whether acute or convalescent, the COVID-19 samples came from the United States, Italy and Spain.

The table came from immunoSEQ multiplex PCR; TCRdb's copy has only in-frame clones and leaves some out. The repertoire consists of 120,000 to 150,000 clones, with about 82% occurring once and the leading ten covering 6.2%. This clone was counted a few times. The sample carries other DNA sequences with the same CDR3. With 4 bases removed from V and 0 bases from J, the gap between germline ends came to 10 bases. The CDR3 loop spans 14 amino acids. Germline CDR1 is SGHRS and CDR2 is YFSETQ. Those who participated ranged in age from roughly 18 to 89 years and resided in approximately 26 US areas. The study assigned cohorts using participant-reported clinical history. Recovered participants had two consecutive negative NP/OP PCR tests, healthcare professional clearance, or symptom resolution.

Sequenced: PBMCs or T cells enriched from blood (not recorded which). V usage is TRBV5-1 and J usage is TRBJ1-1; perhaps TRBD1 as D (5 bases). The origin of this receptor is a woman aged 40 to 50 who had recovered from COVID-19. CDR3 in DNA: TGCGCCAGCAGCCCCGGGGGGGTGAACACTGAAGCTTTCTTT. It specifies CASSPGGVNTEAFF.